Described below is a single T cell receptor beta chain sequence and its context. Its recognized antigen is unknown. No qualities accompany the bases; no much larger clone lies one base away. Donors were healthy HIV-negative adults with no recently reported acute infections or vaccinations. Only Caucasian adults living in Nashville, Tennessee, USA were represented among the donors. Magnetic negative selection was used to enrich CD4+ T cells, after which naive cells were positively selected on CD45RA and the negative fraction became the memory subset. Blood was collected by leukapheresis, and PBMCs were isolated by Ficoll-Histopaque density gradient centrifugation and then cryopreserved in liquid nitrogen vapor phase. Purity and quantity of every magnetically sorted T cell population were checked by analytical flow cytometry. Genomic DNA was isolated from every sorted fraction and measured by UV absorbance on a Nanodrop 2000c.

TCR CDR3 regions were amplified from genomic DNA by multiplex PCR using the deep immunoSEQ assay. Genomic DNA extracted from each cell subset was distributed evenly over all wells of several immunoSEQ 96-well plates, and each plate served as one replicate. For sorted subsets, approximately 210 ng genomic DNA, equal to tens of thousands of T cell genomes, was loaded into each replicate PCR. Purified libraries were quantified with a Qubit 3.0 fluorometer, sized on a Bioanalyzer 2100, and re-quantified with the KAPA Library Quantification kit. A separate single-read 150-cycle Illumina NextSeq 550 flow cell was used to sequence each immunoSEQ 96-well plate. Regarding the original processing steps: Because the immunoSEQ output included only junctional sequences and no quality scores, the filtering could not be the same as the filtering used for full-length reads. To assign V/J genes and CDR3, sequences were annotated using PyIR, a Python wrapper for IgBLAST v1.9, with IMGT germline references. Reads were filtered out if the reads had weak V/J assignments (E-value above 1e-6), no CDR3, stop codons, out-of-frame junctions, or ambiguous translated residues. V3J clonotypes were defined as sequences sharing an identical inferred V gene, J gene, and CDR3 amino acid sequence. Percentage overlap between repertoires was computed as shared unique clonotypes divided by the size of the smaller repertoire. RTK rarefaction, the Chao1 estimator, and Recon v2.1 estimates of unobserved clonotypes were used to assess repertoire richness. OLGA was used to compute generation probabilities for all TCRbeta clonotypes that the gDNA method yielded from a few donors. TCRdb carries this immuneACCESS record with in-frame sequences only. Its versions omit some clonotypes, under half of them owing to an unresolved V gene in the studies checked, with the rest unexplained. V, J and clone size were drawn from that table, and D and trimming were deduced from the DNA. A total of 900,000 to 1,200,000 clones appear in this sample, approximately 80% of them only once. Roughly 0.57% of the sample goes to the ten largest clones.

There are 15 amino acids in the CDR3, from cysteine to phenylalanine inclusive. The entry retains the CDR3 DNA only, 45 bases that are in frame from base 1. The germline V gene supplies CDR1 SGHTA and CDR2 FQGNSA. V drops 4 bases and J drops 0 bases, leaving 10 bases in between. The sample belongs to a study of shared clonotypes between healthy human individuals (dated by TCRdb to between 2020 and 2021). Concerning the study at large: A couple of women and a few men aged 18 to 49 years were included in the cohort. For each donor, CD4 naive and CD4 memory were each given three plates, CD8 naive was given two plates, and CD8 memory was given one plate. Blood TCR repertoires of five healthy adults were deeply sequenced to estimate repertoire size and the extent of clonotype sharing between individuals. To increase sequencing depth and limit assay-specific biases, different laboratories used diverse techniques to prepare libraries and sequence TCR repertoires. Per donor, leukapheresis produced somewhere between about 0.94 and 8.9 billion PBMCs. On the study overall, not on this receptor specifically: Pairwise subsampling led to the expectation that sequencing depth would affect the degree of clonotype sharing among donors. When a few donors were compared, the shared fraction of clonotypes was about 5% for naive CD4, about 4% for naive CD8, 2.3% for memory CD4, and 0.4% for memory CD8. Compared with non-shared clonotypes, clonotypes shared by all four sorted-subset donors had higher generation probabilities. Larger estimated clonotype richness was generally found for naive subsets than for memory subsets. Even with the large sequencing depth, rarefaction of the sorted-subset datasets indicated that sequencing was incomplete. Because the study included a small number of donors, the genetic and exposure-history diversity represented was limited. Sampling was limited to blood, and TCR repertoires in tissue likely differ from TCR repertoires in blood.

The sequence joins TRBV7-2 to TRBJ1-5, with the D gene call left open. This TCR derives from a man between 18 and 35 years old in good health. Some clones in this sample may be carry-over from other donors' samples. Sequencing input: memory CD4+ T cells from PBMCs. The sample's cell subset or site label, decoded: CD45RA-negative fraction. The CDR3 protein sequence reads: CASSSIGYSNQPQHF. The sequence in DNA is TGTGCCAGCAGCTCGATAGGGTATAGCAATCAGCCCCAGCATTTT.